These 32 T cell receptor beta chains originate from one sample sequenced in a study of T cells after yellow fever vaccination (dated by TCRdb to between 2018 and 2021). The meaning of the sample's treatment or condition label: live attenuated yellow fever vaccine strain. Receptor libraries were prepared by 5' RACE. Sequencing was performed on an Illumina HiSeq 2500. TCRdb redid the processing of the public reads, applying fastp at Q25 and MiXCR, and retained in-frame beta chains. Entries are consolidated by CDR3 protein sequence, retaining the most common genes and DNA. The sample table holds approximately 300,000 distinct CDR3 sequences, of which approximately 12% were seen once. In total, the top ten clones hold 0.4% to 0.65% of the sample. This specimen was CD4+ T cells sorted from PBMCs, taken 45 days after the yellow fever booster vaccination. The receptors here all came from a man aged 25 to 40 who received the YFV17D yellow fever vaccine.

The chain couples TRBV7-2 to TRBJ2-7; no definite D call. Trimming removed 8 bases at V and 3 bases at J, with 11 bases between. From germline, CDR1 is SGHTA and CDR2 FQGNSA. This CDR3 contains 12 residues. The CDR3 region has the DNA TGTGCCAGCGGGTGGGCTGACTACGAGCAGTACTTC. It encodes CASGWADYEQYF.

J is TRBJ2-7 and V is TRBV20-1; TRBD2 aligns across 14 bases. The CDR3 has 17 amino acids. V lost 3 bases and J lost 3; bases outside the gene matches: 10. The V gene's germline CDR1 is DFQATT and CDR2 SNEGSKA (reference sequence). The CDR3 here is CSARPGTSGRANYEQYF. DNA for the CDR3: TGCAGTGCTAGGCCTGGGACTAGCGGGAGAGCAAACTACGAGCAGTACTTC.

This clonotype was detected only a few times. The V and J genes are TRBV5-1 and TRBJ2-1; a possible D gene is TRBD1 (5 bases). The V gene's germline CDR1 is SGHRS and CDR2 YFSETQ. The CDR3 length is 13 residues. Deletions cut 4 bases from V and 8 bases from J, with 13 bases between. The CDR3 nucleotides read TGCGCCAGCAGCCAACTGCAGGGCGATGAGCAGTTCTTC. This codes for CASSQLQGDEQFF.

The V and J genes are TRBV12-3 or TRBV12-4 and TRBJ1-4; weak D call: TRBD1 (5 bases). With 4 bases removed from V and 2 bases from J, the gap between germline ends came to 8 bases. There are 14 residues in the CDR3. DNA of the CDR3: TGTGCCAGCAGTTCAGGGTGGACTAATGAAAAACTGTTTTTT. Amino acids: CASSSGWTNEKLFF.

The chain couples TRBV9 to TRBJ1-5; 8 bases match TRBD1. Germline assignment: CDR1 SGDLS and CDR2 YYNGEE. The CDR3 contains 15 residues. V was clipped by 0 bases and J by 5 bases; unmatched bases: 4. The CDR3 region has the DNA TGTGCCAGCAGCGTAGAGGGACAGGCCCATCAGCCCCAGCATTTT. Translated, it gives CASSVEGQAHQPQHF. Full variable domain (rest looked up from reference TRBV9 and TRBJ1-5): DSGVTQTPKHLITATGQRVTLRCSPRSGDLSVYWYQQSLDQGLQFLIQYYNGEERAKGNILERFSAQQFPDLHSELNLSSLELGDSALYFCASSVEGQAHQPQHFGDGTRLSIL.

This sequence joins TRBV7-9 and TRBJ2-7; D gene unclear. The CDR3 contains 13 residues. CDR1 and CDR2 from the germline V gene are SEHNR and FQNEAQ (reference sequence). V was shortened by 3 bases and J by 0 bases, with 6 bases between the two germline ends. In DNA form, the CDR3 reads TGTGCCAGCAGCTTGCCCCCCTCCTACGAGCAGTACTTC. It encodes CASSLPPSYEQYF.

This clonotype has just a few counts. The chain uses TRBV6-2 or TRBV6-3 and TRBJ2-7; maybe TRBD2 (6 bases). The CDR3 length is 14 residues. Trimming cost V 2 bases and J 3 bases, with 11 bases left between them. Per germline, CDR1 MNHEY and CDR2 SVGEGT. CDR3 amino acids: CASSYGRGNYEQYF. CDR3 DNA: TGTGCCAGCAGTTACGGGCGGGGAAACTACGAGCAGTACTTC.

This clonotype was picked up a small number of times. The CDR3 here is CASSKMDRAETQYF. As DNA, the CDR3 is TGTGCCAGCAGCAAAATGGACAGGGCAGAGACCCAGTACTTC. The chain couples TRBV5-6 to TRBJ2-5; 8 bases align to TRBD1. The CDR3 has 14 amino acids. CDR1 SGHDT and CDR2 YYEEEE come from the germline V gene. Trimming at V came to 4 bases and at J to 4 bases, leaving 6 bases not matched to a gene. The full variable domain, in which reference TRBV5-6 and TRBJ2-5 provide the parts outside the CDR3, is DAGVTQSPTHLIKTRGQQVTLRCSPKSGHDTVSWYQQALGQGPQFIFQYYEEEERQRGNFPDRFSGHQFPNYSSELNVNALLLGDSALYLCASSKMDRAETQYFGPGTRLLVL.

This clonotype was detected a few times. The V and J genes are TRBV5-4 and TRBJ2-5, with D maybe TRBD2 (7 bases). From germline, CDR1 is SGHNT and CDR2 YYREEE (reference sequence). V lost 2 bases and J lost 3, with 14 bases in between. The CDR3 is made up of 15 amino acids. This CDR3 is CASSFPREGEETQYF. In nucleotides, the CDR3 is TGTGCCAGCAGCTTCCCGAGGGAGGGGGAAGAGACCCAGTACTTC.

This clonotype was picked up a small number of times. The CDR3 nucleotides are TGTGCCAGCAGCCCAATGGGGACAGCTACTACAGATACGCAGTATTTT. Residues: CASSPMGTATTDTQYF. The gene calls are TRBV7-9 and TRBJ2-3; the match to TRBD1 covers 7 bases. This CDR3 has 16 residues. The ends lost 5 bases at V and 3 bases at J; junction bases unmatched: 11. Germline values: CDR1 SEHNR, CDR2 FQNEAQ (reference sequence).

The table lists this clonotype with a few counts. The V call is TRBV2, the J call TRBJ2-1; 11 nucleotides agree with TRBD2. CDR1 SNHLY and CDR2 FYNNEI come from the germline V gene. V gave up 8 bases and J gave up 13 bases; unmatched junction bases: 16. This CDR3 is 15 amino acids long. DNA for the CDR3: TGTGCCAGCCTCGAAGCCCCACTAGCGGGAGTAGTACAGTTCTTC. Protein product: CASLEAPLAGVVQFF.

About this clonotype itself: One junction end disagrees with the germline gene, perhaps due to a read error. The V call is TRBV9, the J call TRBJ2-7, with TRBD2 identical over 9 bases. Germline V CDR1 and CDR2: SGDLS, YYNGEE. CDR3 size: 13 residues. In nucleotides, the CDR3 is TGTACCAGCTCGGGGACTAGCTTCCACGAGCAGTACTTC. Its protein is CTSSGTSFHEQYF.

This clonotype has more than one count but fewer than ten. This chain uses TRBV12-3 or TRBV12-4 with TRBJ1-4, with no clear D. The CDR3 loop spans 11 amino acids. V was trimmed by 3 bases and J by 7 bases, leaving 3 bases between them. CDR3 protein: CASSFGEKLFF. In DNA, the CDR3 is TGTGCCAGCAGTTTCGGTGAAAAACTGTTTTTT.

The chain couples TRBV20-1 to TRBJ2-5; TRBD2 aligns across 11 bases. Germline V gene sequence: CDR1 DFQATT, CDR2 SNEGSKA (reference sequence). Trimming cost V 2 bases and J 5 bases; bases outside gene matches: 7. The CDR3 sequence is 15 residues long. The CDR3 nucleotides are TGCAGTGCTAGAAGTAGCGGGAGGGCCGGGGAGACCCAGTACTTC. It encodes CSARSSGRAGETQYF.

V usage is TRBV12-3 or TRBV12-4 and J usage is TRBJ1-2; 8 positions agree with TRBD1. With 7 bases clipped from V and 4 bases from J, the junction kept 17 bases outside the gene matches. This CDR3 contains 17 residues. The CDR3 spells CASTRGYTGTGRYGYTF. For the CDR3, the DNA is TGTGCCAGCACTCGGGGTTATACCGGGACAGGACGCTATGGCTACACCTTC.

This clonotype was counted at least ten times. The chain combines TRBV7-4 with TRBJ2-3; D ambiguous. The CDR3 spans 13 residues. Between the trimmed V and J ends, which lost 5 bases and 9 bases, there was a span of 15 bases. Per the germline V gene, CDR1 is SGHVT and CDR2 is SQSDAQ. CDR3 nucleotides: TGTGCCAGCAGCGCGGCCCAGCAACCCACGCAGTATTTT. Encoded protein: CASSAAQQPTQYF.

V is TRBV29-1 and J is TRBJ2-3; D not certain. The germline V gene encodes CDR1 SQVTM and CDR2 ANQGSEA. There are 12 residues in the CDR3. V was trimmed by 5 bases and J by 6 bases, leaving 12 bases between them. CDR3 DNA: TGCAGCGTTCGGTCCCTATGGGATACGCAGTATTTT. This gives the protein CSVRSLWDTQYF.

This clonotype showed up just a few times. The V and J genes are TRBV5-1 and TRBJ1-1, with D hard to call. Per the germline V gene, CDR1 is SGHRS and CDR2 is YFSETQ. The germline V and J ends were trimmed by 4 bases and 4 bases, with 11 bases remaining between them. CDR3 size: 13 residues. The CDR3 sequence: CASSPREGTEAFF. CDR3 DNA sequence: TGCGCCAGCAGCCCGCGGGAGGGCACTGAAGCTTTCTTT.

This clonotype was picked up many times. The chain is built from TRBV28 and TRBJ2-5, with TRBD2 matching 10 bases. Germline loops: CDR1 MDHEN, CDR2 SYDVKM. The J segment lost 5 bases and the V segment lost 2 bases, leaving 11 bases of the junction unmatched. The CDR3 spans 17 residues. CDR3 in DNA: TGTGCCAGCAGTTTAGGGGCTAGCGGGAGAACGTGGGAGACCCAGTACTTC. As protein: CASSLGASGRTWETQYF.

This chain uses TRBV29-1 with TRBJ1-1; 7 positions agree with TRBD1. The CDR3 sequence is 12 residues long. Unmatched junction bases numbered 7, after V lost 6 bases and J lost 6 bases. Looked up from germline, CDR1 is SQVTM and CDR2 is ANQGSEA. The CDR3 here is CSVSQGLAEAFF. The CDR3 nucleotides read TGCAGCGTATCACAGGGGCTCGCTGAAGCTTTCTTT.

V usage is TRBV14 and J usage is TRBJ2-2, with unresolved D. V lost 0 bases and J lost 7, with 9 bases in between. The CDR3 consists of 14 residues. Germline CDR1 and CDR2: SGHDN and FVKESK. CDR3 in DNA: TGTGCCAGCAGCCAAGATCGGGTTAGCGGGGAGCTGTTTTTT. It specifies CASSQDRVSGELFF. The full variable domain, rest sourced from reference TRBV14 and TRBJ2-2, is EAGVTQFPSHSVIEKGQTVTLRCDPISGHDNLYWYRRVMGKEIKFLLHFVKESKQDESGMPNNRFLAERTGGTYSTLKVQPAELEDSGVYFCASSQDRVSGELFFGEGSRLTVL.

This clonotype was counted between two and nine times. The rearrangement links TRBV6-2 or TRBV6-3 to TRBJ2-7; D is ambiguous. Trimming pared 0 bases from V and 5 bases from J, leaving 5 bases between. CDR3 length equals 12 residues. CDR1 is MNHEY and CDR2 is SVGEGT in the germline V gene. The CDR3 nucleotides are TGTGCCAGCAGTTACTCGTTCCACGAGCAGTACTTC. It yields the protein CASSYSFHEQYF.

CDR3 nucleotide sequence: TGCAGTGTATCGCCCCCGGGACAGGGGTTTTCTGAAGCTTTCTTT. This codes for CSVSPPGQGFSEAFF. The gene calls are TRBV20-1 and TRBJ1-1, with TRBD1 matching over 10 bases. V lost 7 bases and J lost 6; bases outside the gene matches: 14. The CDR3 runs 15 residues. The V gene's germline CDR1 is DFQATT and CDR2 SNEGSKA (reference sequence).

This clonotype appeared a few times. The genes are TRBV20-1 and TRBJ1-6; possibly TRBD1 for D (6 bases). Germline V gene data show CDR1 as DFQATT and CDR2 as SNEGSKA (reference sequence). V was shortened by 0 bases and J by 7 bases, with 16 bases between the two germline ends. The CDR3 loop spans 16 amino acids. In nucleotides, the CDR3 is TGCAGTGCTAGAGAGGCTCCGGGACAAAGAAATTCACCCCTCCACTTT. Protein sequence: CSAREAPGQRNSPLHF.

This clonotype is a singleton in its sample. CDR3 nucleotides: TGTGCCAGCAGCCAGCCCGGACAATATTACGAGCAGTACTTC. Amino acids: CASSQPGQYYEQYF. J is TRBJ2-7 and V is TRBV7-8, with a possible D match to TRBD1 (5 bases). V lost 5 bases to trimming and J lost 4 bases, with 15 bases between them. CDR3 length equals 14 residues. The germline CDR1 and CDR2 sequences are SGHVS and FQNEAQ.

The genes are TRBV2 and TRBJ1-2, with no clear D. From germline, CDR1 is SNHLY and CDR2 FYNNEI. Trimming cost V 5 bases and J 1 base, with 11 bases left between them. There are 14 residues in the CDR3. The CDR3 region is CASSREDFNYGYTF. The CDR3 bases are TGTGCCAGCAGTAGGGAGGACTTTAACTATGGCTACACCTTC.

The chain has TRBV7-2 and TRBJ2-2; unclear D gene. V shed 1 base and J shed 7 bases, with 7 bases lying between them. CDR1 and CDR2 (germline): SGHTA, FQGNSA. The CDR3 is made up of 13 amino acids. In DNA, the CDR3 is TGTGCCAGCAGCTTAGTGCGTCTCGGGGAGCTGTTTTTT. Encoded protein: CASSLVRLGELFF. Full variable domain (rest looked up from reference TRBV7-2 and TRBJ2-2): GAGVSQSPSNKVTEKGKDVELRCDPISGHTALYWYRQSLGQGLEFLIYFQGNSAPDKSGLPSDRFSAERTGGSVSTLTIQRTQQEDSAVYLCASSLVRLGELFFGEGSRLTVL.

The gene calls are TRBV24-1 and TRBJ2-2, with D unclear. V was pared by 3 bases and J by 6 bases, with 4 bases between. CDR3 size: 12 residues. CDR1 and CDR2 from the germline V gene are KGHDR and SFDVKD. The CDR3 DNA is TGTGCCACCAGTGATGTTGCCGGGGAGCTGTTTTTT. Translation gives CATSDVAGELFF.

The chain employs TRBV5-1 and TRBJ2-2; 12 bases are shared with TRBD1. Per the germline V gene, CDR1 is SGHRS and CDR2 is YFSETQ. The CDR3 runs 21 residues. Losses at the gene ends were 4 bases for V and 7 bases for J; bases not matched to a gene: 23. The CDR3 DNA reads as TGCGCCAGCAGCACGAGGCCACACATTGGGACAGGGGGCGTAGGTGTCGGGGAGCTGTTTTTT. This codes for CASSTRPHIGTGGVGVGELFF.

The genes are TRBV6-2 or TRBV6-3 and TRBJ2-4; D may be TRBD2 (5 bases). There are 17 residues in the CDR3. V was pared by 6 bases and J by 0 bases, with 18 bases between. CDR1 is MNHEY, CDR2 SVGEGT, per germline. The CDR3 spells CASSSQDGNLAKNIQYF. CDR3 sequence (DNA): TGTGCCAGCAGCAGCCAGGACGGGAACTTAGCCAAAAACATTCAGTACTTC.

CDR3 sequence: CASRQSGEPEKLFF. The CDR3 region has the DNA TGTGCCAGCAGACAGTCGGGGGAACCTGAAAAACTGTTTTTT. J is TRBJ1-4 and V is TRBV6-5, with a possible D match to TRBD1 (5 bases). CDR1 MNHEY and CDR2 SVGAGI come from the germline V gene. The CDR3 covers 14 residues. The ends were cut back, 6 bases at V and 7 bases at J, with 15 bases in the middle.

This clonotype was detected only a few times. This chain joins TRBV20-1 and TRBJ2-1; D possibly matches TRBD1 or TRBD2 (6 bases each). V was shortened by 5 bases and J by 3 bases, with 20 bases between the two germline ends. The length of the CDR3 is 16 residues. Germline V lookup: CDR1 DFQATT, CDR2 SNEGSKA (reference sequence). CDR3 region: CSADRPSGALYNEQFF. The CDR3, as DNA: TGCAGTGCTGACAGACCCTCGGGGGCCCTCTACAATGAGCAGTTCTTC.